Below are 20 T cell receptor beta chains sequenced from a single sample in a study of tumor and adjacent non-tumor tissue in lung cancer. RNA was extracted from bulk tissue without any cell sorting. This non-tumor lung sample came from over 3 cm beyond the tumor edge. Three rounds of nested PCR, following a modified ARM-PCR protocol, produced the TCRbeta library. In TCRdb, the multiplex PCR reads were re-called with MiXCR into one record per CDR3 protein. The table has almost 75,000 distinct CDR3 sequences, around 65% seen once. Sequences were obtained from distant non-tumor lung tissue. Every receptor here comes from a woman between 45 and 65 years old with non-small cell lung cancer.

A word on this clonotype: A clone one base away is much larger, so this may be a read error. This chain joins TRBV6-1 and TRBJ2-3, with 11 bases lining up with TRBD2. CDR1 and CDR2 from the germline V gene are MNHNS and SASEGT. The CDR3 has 17 amino acids. CDR3: CVSTLLAGGWSTDTQYF. The DNA for the CDR3 is TGTGTCAGCACCCTGTTAGCGGGAGGGTGGAGCACAGATACGCAGTATTTT.

This sequence joins TRBV29-1 and TRBJ2-7; the D call may be TRBD1 or TRBD2 (6 bases each). The CDR3 runs to 11 residues. The germline CDR1 and CDR2 sequences are SQVTM and ANQGSEA. CDR3 in amino acids: CIGGTYYEQYF. In DNA form, the CDR3 reads TGCATCGGAGGGACATACTACGAGCAGTACTTC.

This clonotype was seen just once. A much bigger clone sits one base away, suggesting this may be a read error. The J gene is TRBJ2-5, the V gene TRBV4-1, with 9 positions matching TRBD1. This CDR3 region has 16 residues. The germline CDR1 and CDR2 sequences are MGHRA and YSYEKL. CDR3 in amino acids: CARSQVGTGRGETQYF. CDR3 bases: TGCGCCAGGAGCCAAGTGGGGACAGGGAGAGGAGAGACCCAGTACTTC.

In the case of this clonotype: Being one base from a much bigger clone, this may be a read error. J is TRBJ2-1 and V is TRBV6-1; D may be TRBD2 (5 bases). CDR1 is MNHNS and CDR2 is SASEGT in the germline V gene. This CDR3 region has 15 residues. V gave up 5 bases and J gave up 6 bases, with 17 bases separating them. The CDR3 sequence is CASSTSVRVPNEQFF. In nucleotides, the CDR3 is TGTGCCAGCAGTACCAGCGTGAGGGTACCCAATGAGCAGTTCTTC.

About this clonotype itself: The junction departs from germline at one end; a sequencing error may be responsible. This sequence joins TRBV11-2 and TRBJ2-3, with a weak D call TRBD1 (5 bases). The germline V gene has CDR1 SGHAT and CDR2 FQNNGV. CDR3 length equals 13 residues. The CDR3 nucleotides are TGTGCTAGCAACTCAGATGTGACAGCTACGCAGTATTTT. It is translated as CASNSDVTATQYF.

This clonotype was seen ten or more times. The chain has TRBV29-1 and TRBJ1-1; 11 bases line up with TRBD1. The CDR3 consists of 18 residues. V lost 2 bases and J lost 0; bases outside the gene matches: 11. CDR1 is SQVTM and CDR2 is ANQGSEA in the germline V gene. Here the CDR3 reads CSVERTGGLRTMNTEAFF. CDR3 bases: TGCAGCGTTGAACGGACAGGGGGCCTAAGAACCATGAACACTGAAGCTTTCTTT. The full variable domain, rest sourced from reference TRBV29-1 and TRBJ1-1, is SAVISQKPSRDICQRGTSLTIQCQVDSQVTMMFWYRQQPGQSLTLIATANQGSEATYESGFVIDKFPISRPNLTFSTLTVSNMSPEDSSIYLCSVERTGGLRTMNTEAFFGQGTRLTVV.

The chain carries TRBV4-1 and TRBJ1-1; D gene unclear. The V end lost 0 bases, the J end lost 6 bases, and 17 bases lay between the germline ends. CDR1 is MGHRA, CDR2 YSYEKL, per germline. The CDR3 has 16 amino acids. This chain's CDR3 is CASSQDLYRLGAEAFF. In nucleotides, the CDR3 is TGCGCCAGCAGCCAAGATCTCTATAGACTCGGCGCTGAAGCTTTCTTT.

In this sample, this clonotype turned up once. This chain joins TRBV10-3 and TRBJ2-3, with D uncertain. V was pared by 2 bases and J by 1 base, with 10 bases between. Germline values: CDR1 ENHRY, CDR2 SYGVKD. The CDR3 contains 15 residues. The CDR3 region is CAISEGSGGTDTQYF. The CDR3 bases are TGTGCCATCAGTGAGGGTAGTGGGGGCACAGATACGCAGTATTTT.

Worth noting for this clonotype: The junction shows a germline mismatch at one end, possibly a read error. The chain carries TRBV20-1 and TRBJ2-4; D might be TRBD1 or TRBD2, each matching 5 bases. Germline V gives CDR1 DFQATT, CDR2 SNEGSKA (reference sequence). This CDR3 region has 14 residues. The CDR3 reads CSARPEPGADIQCF. DNA for the CDR3: TGCAGTGCTAGGCCTGAACCAGGAGCGGACATTCAGTGCTTC.

A remark on this clonotype: Germline and junction disagree at one end, which may indicate a read error. The V and J genes are TRBV5-1 and TRBJ2-1; 10 nucleotides agree with TRBD2. Germline V gives CDR1 SGHRS, CDR2 YFSETQ. This CDR3 contains 16 residues. DNA of the CDR3: TGCGTCAGCAGCTTGGAGGCTAGCGGGGGATACAATGAGCAGTTCTTC. It codes for CVSSLEASGGYNEQFF.

This chain joins TRBV20-1 and TRBJ2-3; 8 bases are shared with TRBD2. The CDR3 loop spans 17 amino acids. Germline V gives CDR1 DFQATT, CDR2 SNEGSKA (reference sequence). J gave up 0 bases and V 3 bases, and 11 bases lay outside the gene matches. CDR3 sequence reads: CSASNAWERESTDTQYF. DNA of the CDR3: TGCAGTGCTAGCAATGCGTGGGAGCGGGAGAGCACAGATACGCAGTATTTT.

As regards this clonotype: A single base separates this from a much larger clone, so it may be a read error. The chain recombines TRBV28 with TRBJ1-5, with unresolved D. Germline CDR1 reads MDHEN; CDR2 reads SYDVKM. This CDR3 comprises 16 residues. Written as DNA, the CDR3 is TGTACCAGCAGCCGGCTGGCCAGAATTAGCAATCAGCCCCAGCATTTT. This translates into CTSSRLARISNQPQHF.

Concerning this clonotype itself: No conserved phenylalanine or tryptophan is present at the end of the CDR3, so a read error is the likely explanation. The chain joins TRBV6-5 to TRBJ1-1, with D tentatively TRBD1 (5 bases). There are 12 residues in the CDR3. CDR1 is MNHEY and CDR2 is SVGAGI in the germline V gene. V shed 6 bases and J shed 10 bases, with 15 bases lying between them. CDR3: CASSESRERAFL. The CDR3 DNA reads as TGTGCCAGCAGCGAGTCCAGGGAGCGAGCTTTCCTT.

The chain joins TRBV28 to TRBJ2-2; 8 nucleotides agree with TRBD2. J gave up 9 bases and V 3 bases, and 12 bases lay outside the gene matches. This CDR3 contains 16 residues. CDR1 MDHEN and CDR2 SYDVKM come from the germline V gene. CDR3: CASSFYGSGRARELFF. The CDR3 region has the DNA TGTGCCAGCAGTTTTTACGGCTCCGGGAGGGCCCGGGAGCTGTTTTTT.

The sample holds one count of this clonotype. Compared with germline, one end of the junction differs, possibly owing to a read error. The CDR3 loop reads CASSQDLLAGVYEQYF. The CDR3 nucleotides read TGTGCCAGCAGCCAAGATCTACTAGCGGGCGTCTACGAACAGTACTTC. The chain uses TRBV4-2 and TRBJ2-7; TRBD2 matches at 9 bases. CDR3 length: 16 amino acids. CDR1 and CDR2 (germline): LGHNA, YNFKEQ.

The chain is built from TRBV4-1 and TRBJ2-4, with a possible D match to TRBD1 (6 bases). The CDR3 spans 17 residues. Germline CDR1 reads MGHRA; CDR2 reads YSYEKL. Deletions cut 0 bases from V and 4 bases from J, with 16 bases between. The CDR3 DNA sequence: TGCGCCAGCAGCCAAGAGGTCACCTCTACAGGGAAAAACATTCAGTACTTC. Translating gives CASSQEVTSTGKNIQYF.

A remark on this clonotype: Sequence at one end of the junction differs from germline and may be a read error. The chain carries TRBV12-3 or TRBV12-4 and TRBJ1-3; weak D call: TRBD1 (5 bases). The CDR3 length is 11 residues. The CDR3 nucleotides are TGTGTCAGCAGTCCTGGGGCAGCGGAATATTTT. Its translation: CVSSPGAAEYF.

For this clonotype: At one of its ends the junction is not consistent with the germline gene, which may arise from a read error. This chain links TRBV20-1 with TRBJ1-2; tentative D call: TRBD1 (5 bases). The CDR3 consists of 13 residues. Germline CDR1 and CDR2: DFQATT and SNEGSKA (reference sequence). The CDR3 region is CSAGEGPVYGYIF. CDR3 nucleotides: TGCAGTGCCGGGGAGGGACCGGTCTATGGCTACATCTTC.

CDR3 in DNA: TGCAGTGCTAGGGCAGCGGAAGGGGACTTCAATGAGCAGTACTTC. This encodes CSARAAEGDFNEQYF. The chain is built from TRBV20-1 and TRBJ2-1, with D perhaps TRBD2 (6 bases). The DNA end is more similar to TRBJ2-7, so the J call may be wrong. This CDR3 is 15 amino acids long. Germline CDR1 and CDR2: DFQATT and SNEGSKA (reference sequence).

As regards this clonotype: This could be a read error, since a much larger clone is one nucleotide away. This CDR3 is CSADPRTSGTYDQYF. The CDR3 DNA is TGCAGTGCTGATCCTAGGACTAGCGGCACCTACGATCAGTACTTC. The chain carries TRBV20-1 and TRBJ2-7; 10 bases map to TRBD2. Germline V lookup: CDR1 DFQATT, CDR2 SNEGSKA (reference sequence). The CDR3 is 15 amino acids.